One and the same sample provided the 32 T cell receptor beta chains below, sequenced in a study of blood T cell repertoires in COVID-19. Assay used: immunoSEQ multiplex PCR; TCRdb lists only in-frame clones, some missing. The sample yields nearly 250,000 clones, about 83% seen once. What was sequenced was PBMCs or T cells enriched from blood (not recorded which). These receptor sequences come from a woman aged 45-65 years who had recovered from COVID-19.

The chain is built from TRBV4-1 and TRBJ1-2; TRBD1 is a possible D gene (5 bases). This CDR3 spans 13 amino acids. The germline gives CDR1 MGHRA, CDR2 YSYEKL. The germline V and J ends were trimmed by 5 bases and 6 bases, with 13 bases remaining between them. CDR3 in DNA: TGCGCCAGCAGCTTAGGGGCAGCCGATGGCTACACCTTC. Residues: CASSLGAADGYTF.

The chain links TRBV19 to TRBJ1-1, with TRBD1 identical over 8 bases. This CDR3 has 17 amino acids. J gave up 2 bases and V 3 bases, and 11 bases lay outside the gene matches. Germline loops: CDR1 LNHDA, CDR2 SQIVND (reference sequence). The CDR3 region has the DNA TGTGCCAGTAGTATTGGGCCAGGGGGCGTTTTTAACACTGAAGCTTTCTTT. It encodes CASSIGPGGVFNTEAFF.

The rearrangement joins TRBV5-1 to TRBJ2-1; TRBD1 might be the D (5 bases). Germline CDR1 and CDR2: SGHRS and YFSETQ. The V end lost 4 bases, the J end lost 6 bases, and 11 bases lay between the germline ends. CDR3 size: 13 residues. CDR3 sequence reads: CASSPDNLNEQFF. The DNA of the CDR3 is TGCGCCAGCAGCCCGGACAACCTCAATGAGCAGTTCTTC.

The chain combines TRBV19 with TRBJ1-5, with unresolved D. The CDR3 extends over 13 amino acids. V lost 3 bases and J lost 8, with 11 bases in between. Germline V gene sequence: CDR1 LNHDA, CDR2 SQIVND (reference sequence). The CDR3 DNA follows: TGTGCCAGTAGTATGGGAGGTTTGGAGCCCCAGCATTTT. Translating gives CASSMGGLEPQHF. Drawing the rest from reference TRBV19 and TRBJ1-5, the complete variable domain is DGGITQSPKYLFRKEGQNVTLSCEQNLNHDAMYWYRQDPGQGLRLIYYSQIVNDFQKGDIAEGYSVSREKKESFPLTVTSAQKNPTAFYLCASSMGGLEPQHFGDGTRLSIL.

The DNA of the CDR3 is TGTGCCAGCGCCCCCCAGCGGGGATGGGAGACCCAGTACTTC. Protein sequence: CASAPQRGWETQYF. This rearrangement joins TRBV5-8 to TRBJ2-5; 7 bases align to TRBD2. Germline assignment: CDR1 SGHTS and CDR2 YDEGEE. V lost 7 bases and J lost 5; bases outside the gene matches: 11. This CDR3 has 14 amino acids. Full variable domain (outside the CDR3, taken from reference TRBV5-8 and TRBJ2-5): EAGVTQSPTHLIKTRGQQATLRCSPISGHTSVYWYQQALGLGLQFLLWYDEGEERNRGNFPPRFSGRQFPNYSSELNVNALELEDSALYLCASAPQRGWETQYFGPGTRLLVL.

This rearrangement joins TRBV7-2 to TRBJ1-4, with a possible D match to TRBD1 (6 bases). From germline, CDR1 is SGHTA and CDR2 FQGNSA. The CDR3 runs to 14 residues. V was pared by 5 bases and J by 8 bases, with 15 bases between. The CDR3 sequence is CASSLRGSGEKLFF. The DNA of the CDR3 is TGTGCCAGCAGCCTCAGGGGCTCCGGGGAAAAACTGTTTTTT.

The V gene is TRBV5-1, the J gene TRBJ1-1; 9 bases match TRBD1. Germline CDR1 and CDR2: SGHRS and YFSETQ. V shed 4 bases and J 6 bases; nucleotides not matched to a gene: 4. This CDR3 is 13 amino acids long. The DNA for the CDR3 is TGCGCCAGCAGCCGGACAGGGGAGGCTGAAGCTTTCTTT. This gives the protein CASSRTGEAEAFF.

The CDR3, as DNA: TGTGCCAGCAGTTTAGGAGACAGGGGACAGTGGGGAAACATTCAGTACTTC. As protein: CASSLGDRGQWGNIQYF. The chain has TRBV28 and TRBJ2-4; the match to TRBD1 covers 8 bases. Germline V gene data show CDR1 as MDHEN and CDR2 as SYDVKM. Losses at the gene ends were 2 bases for V and 6 bases for J; bases not matched to a gene: 12. CDR3 length equals 17 residues.

The V gene is TRBV6-5, the J gene TRBJ2-2; TRBD2 might be the D (6 bases). The CDR3 loop spans 15 amino acids. With 2 bases removed from V and 3 bases from J, the gap between germline ends came to 10 bases. CDR1 and CDR2 from the germline V gene are MNHEY and SVGAGI. The CDR3 reads CASSYGWGDTGELFF. CDR3 DNA sequence: TGTGCCAGCAGTTACGGGTGGGGGGACACCGGGGAGCTGTTTTTT.

The rearrangement links TRBV5-8 to TRBJ1-4, with D possibly TRBD1 on 6 matching bases. The CDR3 contains 17 residues. Trimming left V 3 bases short and J 7 bases short, with 22 bases between. The germline gives CDR1 SGHTS, CDR2 YDEGEE. CDR3 sequence: CASSSGGAVSIREKLFF. As DNA, the CDR3 is TGTGCCAGCAGCTCCGGGGGGGCAGTTTCAATACGTGAAAAACTGTTTTTT.

The genes are TRBV18 and TRBJ1-3; D uncertain. CDR1 and CDR2 from the germline V gene are KGHSH and LQKENI. This CDR3 is built from 15 residues. Between the trimmed V and J ends, which lost 3 bases and 4 bases, there was a span of 13 bases. The CDR3 nucleotides read TGTGCCAGCTCACCCCGGCGAGGGTCCGGAAACACCATATATTTT. Translating it yields CASSPRRGSGNTIYF. The entire variable domain, with the rest obtained from reference TRBV18 and TRBJ1-3, is as follows: NAGVMQNPRHLVRRRGQEARLRCSPMKGHSHVYWYRQLPEEGLKFMVYLQKENIIDESGMPKERFSAEFPKEGPSILRIQQVVRGDSAAYFCASSPRRGSGNTIYFGEGSWLTVV.

The genes are TRBV11-2 and TRBJ2-1; TRBD1 aligns across 8 bases. V shed 4 bases and J 8 bases; nucleotides not matched to a gene: 7. The CDR3 length is 14 residues. Germline loops: CDR1 SGHAT, CDR2 FQNNGV. The CDR3 is CASSSGQVFHEQFF. For the CDR3, the DNA is TGTGCCAGCAGCTCGGGACAGGTCTTTCATGAGCAGTTCTTC.

CDR3 DNA: TGTGCCAGCAGCCAAACATTGGAGGCGTACTATGGCTACACCTTC. Translation gives CASSQTLEAYYGYTF. The rearrangement links TRBV28 to TRBJ1-2, with D uncertain. Germline V CDR1 and CDR2: MDHEN, SYDVKM. This CDR3 has 15 amino acids. Trimming took 6 bases from V and 3 from J, leaving 17 bases between them.

The chain uses TRBV5-1 and TRBJ2-1; D perhaps matches TRBD1 (5 bases). The V end was cut by 0 bases, the J end by 2 bases, with 9 bases between. The CDR3 covers 15 residues. Germline V CDR1 and CDR2: SGHRS, YFSETQ. CDR3 sequence: CASSLEVQAYNEQFF. The CDR3 coding sequence is TGCGCCAGCAGCTTGGAGGTACAGGCCTACAATGAGCAGTTCTTC.

The rearrangement joins TRBV20-1 to TRBJ2-1, with a weak D call TRBD1 (6 bases). The CDR3 totals 17 residues. Germline CDR1 and CDR2: DFQATT and SNEGSKA (reference sequence). V lost 3 bases, J lost 6 bases, and 24 bases lay in between. This CDR3 reads CSASSPGSLKGGNEQFF. The DNA for the CDR3 is TGCAGTGCTAGTTCGCCGGGGAGCCTTAAAGGGGGCAATGAGCAGTTCTTC.

CDR3 sequence reads: CASSFQGTSGTSKQYF. The CDR3 DNA follows: TGTGCCAGCAGCTTCCAAGGGACTAGCGGGACCAGTAAGCAGTACTTC. The chain employs TRBV7-3 and TRBJ2-7, with TRBD2 matching 13 bases. CDR3 length: 16 residues. In germline, CDR1 is SGHTA, CDR2 FQGTGA. V gave up 3 bases and J gave up 8 bases; unmatched junction bases: 10. Drawing the rest from reference TRBV7-3 and TRBJ2-7, the complete variable domain is GAGVSQTPSNKVTEKGKYVELRCDPISGHTALYWYRQSLGQGPEFLIYFQGTGAADDSGLPNDRFFAVRPEGSVSTLKIQRTERGDSAVYLCASSFQGTSGTSKQYFGPGTRLTVT.

V is TRBV28 and J is TRBJ2-7; 7 bases are a match to TRBD2. The J segment lost 0 bases and the V segment lost 6 bases, leaving 8 bases of the junction unmatched. The CDR3 spans 15 residues. Germline V gene lookup returns CDR1 MDHEN and CDR2 SYDVKM. The CDR3 bases are TGTGCCAGCAGGGTAGCGGGCCTATTCTCCTACGAGCAGTACTTC. Translation: CASRVAGLFSYEQYF.

The chain uses TRBV5-4 and TRBJ1-5, with 8 nucleotides matching TRBD1. CDR3 length: 17 residues. Germline V gene sequence: CDR1 SGHNT, CDR2 YYREEE (reference sequence). V lost 0 bases, J lost 2 bases, and 7 bases stayed unmatched. CDR3 residues: CASSLGQGSSGNQPQHF. The CDR3 DNA reads as TGTGCCAGCAGCTTGGGACAGGGGTCAAGTGGCAATCAGCCCCAGCATTTT.

The rearrangement uses TRBV5-5 and TRBJ1-2; D is possibly TRBD1 (6 bases). Trimming cost V 4 bases and J 4 bases, with 17 bases left between them. Looked up from germline, CDR1 is SGHKS and CDR2 is YYEKEE (reference sequence). The CDR3 totals 15 residues. In nucleotides, the CDR3 is TGTGCCAGCAGCCCCTCCAGTGCAGGGGTCTATGGCTACACCTTC. Its protein product is CASSPSSAGVYGYTF.

The V and J genes are TRBV7-2 and TRBJ2-1; 8 bases agree with TRBD2. Germline CDR1 is SGHTA and CDR2 is FQGNSA. Trimming cost V 4 bases and J 15 bases; bases outside gene matches: 14. The CDR3 spans 14 residues. In DNA, the CDR3 is TGTGCCAGCAGCTCCCCGGCCCCCCGGGAGGGGGGGTTCTTC. As protein: CASSSPAPREGGFF.

The genes are TRBV7-2 and TRBJ2-7, with TRBD1 matching over 10 bases. Germline V gene data show CDR1 as SGHTA and CDR2 as FQGNSA. J lost 0 bases, V lost 5 bases, and 4 bases had no gene match. The CDR3 loop spans 15 amino acids. The CDR3 is CASSPRTGGSYEQYF. DNA of the CDR3: TGTGCCAGCAGCCCCCGGACAGGGGGCTCCTACGAGCAGTACTTC.

The genes are TRBV5-6 and TRBJ1-5; D remains unclear. The CDR3 length is 15 residues. CDR1 and CDR2 (germline): SGHDT, YYEEEE. V shed 2 bases and J shed 0 bases, with 9 bases lying between them. The CDR3 region is CASSLRTYSNQPQHF. The CDR3 bases are TGTGCCAGCAGCTTAAGGACTTATAGCAATCAGCCCCAGCATTTT.

This rearrangement joins TRBV19 to TRBJ1-5, with D maybe TRBD1 (6 bases). V lost 6 bases and J lost 6, with 12 bases in between. The CDR3 runs 13 residues. The germline CDR1 and CDR2 sequences are LNHDA and SQIVND (reference sequence). This chain's CDR3 is CASRTTGSQPQHF. CDR3 bases: TGTGCCAGTAGAACTACAGGGAGTCAGCCCCAGCATTTT.

The V call is TRBV5-6, the J call TRBJ2-5; 10 positions agree with TRBD2. This CDR3 has 17 residues. V trimming: 1 base; J trimming: 4 bases; junction bases outside the gene matches: 10. The V gene's germline CDR1 is SGHDT and CDR2 YYEEEE. The CDR3 DNA follows: TGTGCCAGCAGCTTGATGTTCGACCTAGCGGGAGCAGAGACCCAGTACTTC. Amino acids: CASSLMFDLAGAETQYF.

The chain employs TRBV11-2 and TRBJ1-6; tentatively, D is TRBD1 (6 bases). CDR1 is SGHAT and CDR2 is FQNNGV in the germline V gene. The CDR3 consists of 15 residues. V was cut by 3 bases and J by 6 bases, with 12 bases left in between. As DNA, the CDR3 is TGTGCCAGCAGCTTTCGGGGGGCTGGTAATTCACCCCTCCACTTT. Translated: CASSFRGAGNSPLHF.

This sequence joins TRBV5-4 and TRBJ2-7; 10 positions agree with TRBD1. Germline assignment: CDR1 SGHNT and CDR2 YYREEE (reference sequence). The CDR3 is 18 amino acids. The V gene end was trimmed by 1 base and the J gene end by 4 bases; junction bases not matched to a gene: 14. As DNA, the CDR3 is TGTGCCAGCAGCTTGTTACCCGGGTGGGGGACAGGGGATTACGAGCAGTACTTC. Protein sequence: CASSLLPGWGTGDYEQYF.

Only one count was recorded for this clone. DNA of the CDR3: TGTGCCATCAGTGAACTGGACAGGGCCCAGGGTGAAGCTTTCTTT. The encoded protein is CAISELDRAQGEAFF. This chain connects TRBV10-3 to TRBJ1-1; 8 bases fit TRBD1. The CDR3 has 15 amino acids. J was trimmed by 7 bases and V by 3 bases; bases with no gene match: 10. The V gene's germline CDR1 is ENHRY and CDR2 SYGVKD.

The chain has TRBV12-3 or TRBV12-4 and TRBJ1-1; D gene uncertain. The length of the CDR3 is 13 residues. V lost 6 bases, J lost 2 bases, and 10 bases lay in between. In DNA, the CDR3 is TGTGCCAGCAGGACACGGTCCAACACTGAAGCTTTCTTT. Its protein is CASRTRSNTEAFF.

The rearrangement uses TRBV7-2 and TRBJ1-3; 9 bases line up with TRBD1. J gave up 0 bases and V 6 bases, and 3 bases lay outside the gene matches. CDR3 size: 15 residues. The germline CDR1 and CDR2 sequences are SGHTA and FQGNSA. As DNA, the CDR3 is TGTGCCAGCAGGAACAGGGGGCCCTCTGGAAACACCATATATTTT. Translating gives CASRNRGPSGNTIYF.

CDR3 amino acids: CASSPGTRPNTIQETQYF. In nucleotides, the CDR3 is TGTGCCAGCAGCCCGGGGACTAGACCCAATACTATACAAGAGACCCAGTACTTC. The chain joins TRBV3-1 (or the pseudogene TRBV3-2) to TRBJ2-5; 8 positions agree with TRBD2. Germline V lookup: CDR1 LGHDT, CDR2 YNNKEL (reference sequence). Germline trimming cut 4 bases from V and 2 bases from J; bases unmatched to any gene: 15. This CDR3 contains 18 residues.

The chain employs TRBV18 and TRBJ2-7, with TRBD2 matching over 7 bases. Losses at the gene ends were 3 bases for V and 4 bases for J; bases not matched to a gene: 3. Germline V gives CDR1 KGHSH, CDR2 LQKENI. CDR3 size: 13 residues. CDR3 DNA sequence: TGTGCCAGCTCACCGTTCGGGGGGTACGAGCAGTACTTC. Protein product: CASSPFGGYEQYF.

The chain employs TRBV27 and TRBJ1-6; TRBD1 is a possible D gene (5 bases). Trimming took off 5 bases at V and 8 bases at J, with 13 bases between the two ends. The CDR3 totals 14 residues. Germline V gives CDR1 MNHEY, CDR2 SMNVEV (reference sequence). Here the CDR3 DNA reads TGTGCCAGCAGTCCCTGGCAGGGCGATTCACCCCTCCACTTT. Its translation: CASSPWQGDSPLHF.